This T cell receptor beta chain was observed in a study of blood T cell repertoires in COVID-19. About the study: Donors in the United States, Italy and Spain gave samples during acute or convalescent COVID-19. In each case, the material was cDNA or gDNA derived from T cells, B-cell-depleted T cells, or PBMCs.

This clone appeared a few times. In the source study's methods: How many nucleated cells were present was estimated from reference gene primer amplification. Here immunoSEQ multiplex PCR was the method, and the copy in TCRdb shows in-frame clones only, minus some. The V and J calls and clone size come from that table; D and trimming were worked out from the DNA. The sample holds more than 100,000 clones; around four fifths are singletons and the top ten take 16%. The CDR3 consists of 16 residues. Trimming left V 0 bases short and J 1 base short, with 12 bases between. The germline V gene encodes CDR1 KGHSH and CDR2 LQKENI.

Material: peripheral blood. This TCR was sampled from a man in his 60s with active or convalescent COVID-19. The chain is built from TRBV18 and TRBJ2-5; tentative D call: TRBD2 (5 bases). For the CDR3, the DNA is TGTGCCAGCTCACCACCAGGAGGATTCATCCAAGAGACCCAGTACTTC. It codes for CASSPPGGFIQETQYF.